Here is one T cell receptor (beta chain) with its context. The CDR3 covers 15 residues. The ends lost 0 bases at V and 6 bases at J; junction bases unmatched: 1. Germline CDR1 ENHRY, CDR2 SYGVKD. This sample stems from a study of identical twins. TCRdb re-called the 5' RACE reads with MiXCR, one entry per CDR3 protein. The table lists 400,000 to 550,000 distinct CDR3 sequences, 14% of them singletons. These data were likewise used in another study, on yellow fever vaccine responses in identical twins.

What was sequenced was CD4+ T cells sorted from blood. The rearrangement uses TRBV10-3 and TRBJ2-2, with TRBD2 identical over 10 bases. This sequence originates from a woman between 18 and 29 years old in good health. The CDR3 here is CAISESTSGAGELFF. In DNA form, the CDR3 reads TGTGCCATCAGTGAGTCCACTAGCGGGGCCGGGGAGCTGTTTTTT.